These T cell receptor beta chains were read from a single sample in a study of cytomegalovirus exposure and HLA in healthy donors. Clones were read by immunoSEQ multiplex PCR, and TCRdb kept only the in-frame ones, dropping some. Of over 45,000 clones listed, around 83% are singletons. The sample comprised PBMCs. Receptors originate from a man aged 30 to 39 in good health and CMV-seronegative. The CDR3 runs from the conserved cysteine through the conserved F or W. D genes are given only for firm matches. Expanded clones get a size class; other rows say once, few or many, or leave the size out.

DNA: TGCGCCAGCAGCTCCGGGGACAGGGCCCACAATGAGCAGTTCTTC; CDR3: CASSSGDRAHNEQFF; D: TRBD1; J: TRBJ2-1; size: NA; V: TRBV5-1
DNA: TGTGCCAGCAGCCAAGGGGGGACTAGCGGGGGGGCCACTAACAATGAGCAGTTCTTC; CDR3: CASSQGGTSGGATNNEQFF; D: TRBD2; J: TRBJ2-1; size: NA; V: TRBV4-2
DNA: TGTGCCAGCAGTAGCGGGACATCAATGACCCAAGAGACCCAGTACTTC; CDR3: CASSSGTSMTQETQYF; D: NA; J: TRBJ2-5; size: NA; V: TRBV27
DNA: TGTGCCAGCAGCTTTGGGGAGGGGGAGCTGTTTTTT; CDR3: CASSFGEGELFF; D: NA; J: TRBJ2-2; size: NA; V: TRBV7-2
DNA: TGTGCCAGTATGGGGAGGGAAGAGACCCAGTACTTC; CDR3: CASMGREETQYF; D: TRBD2; J: TRBJ2-5; size: NA; V: TRBV19
DNA: TGCGCCAGCAGCCAAGAAGGGATAGACAGCCCCTACGAGCAGTACTTC; CDR3: CASSQEGIDSPYEQYF; D: NA; J: TRBJ2-7; size: NA; V: TRBV4-3
DNA: TGTGCCAGCAGCTGGGGGGGCGGGAGGGGCGATGAGCAGTTCTTC; CDR3: CASSWGGGRGDEQFF; D: TRBD2; J: TRBJ2-1; size: NA; V: TRBV11-3
DNA: TGCACCAGCAGCCCAGATGACAGGTCAGAGGAAACGAGGACCCAGTACTTC; CDR3: CTSSPDDRSEETRTQYF; D: NA; J: TRBJ2-5; size: NA; V: TRBV1
DNA: TGTGCCAGCAGCCCAAACCGGCGGGGGAGCTCCTACAATGAGCAGTTCTTC; CDR3: CASSPNRRGSSYNEQFF; D: TRBD2; J: TRBJ2-1; size: NA; V: TRBV2
DNA: TGTGCCAGCAGCTTAGAACGGAGGACAGGGGCCGCTAACTATGGCTACACCTTC; CDR3: CASSLERRTGAANYGYTF; D: TRBD1; J: TRBJ1-2; size: once; V: TRBV7-2
DNA: TGTGCCAGCAGCTTTGAGACCAGGAACTATGGCTACACCTTC; CDR3: CASSFETRNYGYTF; D: NA; J: TRBJ1-2; size: NA; V: TRBV5-6
DNA: TGTGCCAGTAGCCTAAGACAGGGAGGTGAAAAACTGTTTTTT; CDR3: CASSLRQGGEKLFF; D: TRBD1; J: TRBJ1-4; size: NA; V: TRBV19
DNA: TGTGCCAGCATGAAAGAGAGCGGCGGGGGCCTTTGGTATGGCTACACCTTC; CDR3: CASMKESGGGLWYGYTF; D: NA; J: TRBJ1-2; size: NA; V: TRBV2
DNA: TGCGCCAGCAGCCGAGGAACGGACTACTCCTACGAGCAGTACTTC; CDR3: CASSRGTDYSYEQYF; D: NA; J: TRBJ2-7; size: NA; V: TRBV5-1
DNA: TGTGCCAGCAGCTTAGACGGGAGCGCGACAGATACGCAGTATTTT; CDR3: CASSLDGSATDTQYF; D: NA; J: TRBJ2-3; size: NA; V: TRBV7-2
DNA: TGTGCCATCCGCGGGGAGAACGGGGAGACCCAGTACTTC; CDR3: CAIRGENGETQYF; D: NA; J: TRBJ2-5; size: NA; V: TRBV10-3
DNA: TGTGCCAGCAGTTCGGGCTGGGGGCTTTTTAATCAGTATGGCTACACCTTC; CDR3: CASSSGWGLFNQYGYTF; D: NA; J: TRBJ1-2; size: NA; V: TRBV27
DNA: TGCGCCAGCAGCCATTCCGGGACAGGGGAAAACATTCAGTACTTC; CDR3: CASSHSGTGENIQYF; D: TRBD1; J: TRBJ2-4; size: NA; V: TRBV4-1
DNA: TGTGCCAGCAGCTTAGGCGCCCCAACGGGCTATGGCTACACCTTC; CDR3: CASSLGAPTGYGYTF; D: NA; J: TRBJ1-2; size: once; V: TRBV7-2
DNA: TGTGCCAGTAGCTCGGACAGGGGTTACGAGCAGTACTTC; CDR3: CASSSDRGYEQYF; D: TRBD1; J: TRBJ2-7; size: NA; V: TRBV19
DNA: TGTGCCAGCAGCCAACGGTACGCGGCTAGCGGGGGCCGCAGTAGCAATGAGCAGTTCTTC; CDR3: CASSQRYAASGGRSSNEQFF; D: TRBD2; J: TRBJ2-1; size: NA; V: TRBV4-2
DNA: TGTGCCAGCAGCTTGACAGGGGTCGGAAACACCATATATTTT; CDR3: CASSLTGVGNTIYF; D: TRBD1; J: TRBJ1-3; size: NA; V: TRBV5-6
DNA: TGTGCCAGCAGCGGCGGGACAGGGAATAATTCACCCCTCCACTTT; CDR3: CASSGGTGNNSPLHF; D: TRBD1; J: TRBJ1-6; size: NA; V: TRBV9
DNA: TGTGCCAGCAGCTTAGTCGCGGGACAGGGCAGAGGCTACACCTTC; CDR3: CASSLVAGQGRGYTF; D: TRBD1; J: TRBJ1-2; size: NA; V: TRBV7-2
DNA: TGTGCCAGCAGCTCTACCGGACAGAGAGAGAGGGACGAGCAGTACTTC; CDR3: CASSSTGQRERDEQYF; D: NA; J: TRBJ2-7; size: NA; V: TRBV7-8
DNA: TGTGCCAGTGCGCGCGGGAGGGGTGAGCAGTTCTTC; CDR3: CASARGRGEQFF; D: TRBD2; J: TRBJ2-1; size: NA; V: TRBV5-6
DNA: TGTGCCAGCAGCCCCCAGAGGTGGGCGGGGGACGAGCAGTTCTTC; CDR3: CASSPQRWAGDEQFF; D: TRBD2; J: TRBJ2-1; size: NA; V: TRBV7-2
DNA: TGTGCCAGCTCACGACAGGGGAGGAACACTGAAGCTTTCTTT; CDR3: CASSRQGRNTEAFF; D: TRBD1; J: TRBJ1-1; size: NA; V: TRBV18
DNA: TGTGCCAGCAGTCCTGACAGACTTAGCAATCAGCCCCAGCATTTT; CDR3: CASSPDRLSNQPQHF; D: NA; J: TRBJ1-5; size: NA; V: TRBV6-5
DNA: TGTGCCAGCAGTGGGGGTAATAGCGGGAGGTACTACAATGAGCAGTTCTTC; CDR3: CASSGGNSGRYYNEQFF; D: TRBD2; J: TRBJ2-1; size: NA; V: TRBV2
DNA: TGTGCCAGCAGCCAGGGAGGGATGACCCAGTACTTC; CDR3: CASSQGGMTQYF; D: TRBD2; J: TRBJ2-5; size: NA; V: TRBV11-2
DNA: TGCAGCGGGATTCTAGCGGGACAACCCCAATCACTTTCCTACAATGAGCAGTTCTTC; CDR3: CSGILAGQPQSLSYNEQFF; D: TRBD2; J: TRBJ2-1; size: NA; V: TRBV29-1
DNA: TGTGCCAGCTCACCGCCCCGAGGACAGGGAAGCACAGATACGCAGTATTTT; CDR3: CASSPPRGQGSTDTQYF; D: TRBD1; J: TRBJ2-3; size: NA; V: TRBV18
DNA: TGTGCCAGCACCCCGGGGGTAGTGAACACCGGGGAGCTGTTTTTT; CDR3: CASTPGVVNTGELFF; D: NA; J: TRBJ2-2; size: NA; V: TRBV7-2
DNA: TGCAGCGTTTATGGTAGCGGGAGGGGCAATGAGCAGTTCTTC; CDR3: CSVYGSGRGNEQFF; D: TRBD2; J: TRBJ2-1; size: NA; V: TRBV29-1
DNA: TGTGCCAGCAGCCAAGGCCTAAAGGACAGGGGTAATTCACCCCTCCACTTT; CDR3: CASSQGLKDRGNSPLHF; D: TRBD1; J: TRBJ1-6; size: NA; V: TRBV4-2
DNA: TGTGCCAGCTCACGTCTCTCCGGGTACGAGCAGTACTTC; CDR3: CASSRLSGYEQYF; D: NA; J: TRBJ2-7; size: NA; V: TRBV18
DNA: TGTGCCAGCAGCGCAGGGGGTGGTACCTCCGGGGAGCAGTATTTT; CDR3: CASSAGGGTSGEQYF; D: TRBD1; J: TRBJ2-3; size: NA; V: TRBV9
DNA: TGTGCCAGCAAGCGTGCCCCGTACAATGAGCAGTTCTTC; CDR3: CASKRAPYNEQFF; D: NA; J: TRBJ2-1; size: NA; V: TRBV6-5
DNA: TGCGCCAGCAGCCGGGACAGGGGGGAGACCCAGTACTTC; CDR3: CASSRDRGETQYF; D: TRBD1; J: TRBJ2-5; size: NA; V: TRBV5-1
DNA: TGTGCCAGTAGTATCTCTTGGGCCACAGATACGCAGTATTTT; CDR3: CASSISWATDTQYF; D: NA; J: TRBJ2-3; size: NA; V: TRBV19
DNA: TGCGCCAGCAGCCAAGACGGGACCGGGGAGCTGTTTTTT; CDR3: CASSQDGTGELFF; D: NA; J: TRBJ2-2; size: NA; V: TRBV4-3
DNA: TGTGCCAGCAGCTTGCGGGGTAGCAATCAGCCCCAGCATTTT; CDR3: CASSLRGSNQPQHF; D: NA; J: TRBJ1-5; size: NA; V: TRBV5-4
DNA: TGTGCCAGCAGCCCGACCACGGACAGGGGTAACTATGGCTACACCTTC; CDR3: CASSPTTDRGNYGYTF; D: TRBD1; J: TRBJ1-2; size: NA; V: TRBV7-2
DNA: TGTGCCAGCAGCGCTGACAGGATCGCTGAAGCTTTCTTT; CDR3: CASSADRIAEAFF; D: NA; J: TRBJ1-1; size: NA; V: TRBV6-4
DNA: TGTGCCAGCAACGGACAGCCTACAGATACGCAGTATTTT; CDR3: CASNGQPTDTQYF; D: NA; J: TRBJ2-3; size: NA; V: TRBV28